This T cell receptor (beta chain) was documented in a study of blood T cell repertoires in COVID-19. Whole-study context: Spain, Italy and the United States supplied samples that represented acute and convalescent COVID-19. Sources were T cells, B-cell-depleted T cells, or PBMCs; the material itself was cDNA or gDNA.

In the study's own analysis: Amplification of reference gene primers provided the estimated nucleated cell counts. The data were produced by immunoSEQ multiplex PCR, yet TCRdb's version contains in-frame clones alone and is incomplete. V and J calls plus clone size are reproduced from that table; the DNA served to infer D and trimming. The sample includes 90,000 to 120,000 clones, roughly 92% seen only once; the top ten take more than 5.5%. This CDR3 has 15 amino acids. Germline lookup yields CDR1 SQVTM and CDR2 ANQGSEA. Trimming removed 6 bases from V and 4 bases from J, with 21 bases in between. This clone was detected once.

This sequence was found in an older man with acute or convalescent COVID-19. The chain is built from TRBV29-1 and TRBJ1-2; tentative D call: TRBD1 (5 bases). Sequencing was performed on peripheral blood. The CDR3 DNA follows: TGCAGCGTGCACATTGGGGTCACTGGGGCCTATGGCTACACCTTC. Translating gives CSVHIGVTGAYGYTF.